Sequencing of this T cell receptor beta chain was carried out in a study of blood T cell repertoires in COVID-19. Background on the study: Samples representing acute and convalescent COVID-19 were sourced from the United States, Italy and Spain.

Per the original data handling: The assay estimated nucleated cells by amplifying reference gene primers. This table comes from immunoSEQ multiplex PCR, and its TCRdb copy is limited to in-frame clones, with some not included. D and trimming come from the DNA, and the V and J calls and clone size come from that table. Altogether nearly 110,000 clones are present, approximately 84% being singletons, with the ten largest covering more than 4%. Trimming took 4 bases from V and 6 from J; bases not matched to a gene: 4. The germline V gene encodes CDR1 LGHDT and CDR2 YNNKEL (reference sequence). CDR3 length: 14 residues.

This receptor was taken from a human donor in a cohort sampled during active COVID-19. The V call is TRBV3-1 (or the pseudogene TRBV3-2), the J call TRBJ1-5; TRBD1 matches 9 bases. Specimen: peripheral blood. For the CDR3, the DNA is TGTGCCAGCAGCCCGGGACAGGGCTTTCAGCCCCAGCATTTT. Its translation: CASSPGQGFQPQHF.